The 27 T cell receptor beta chains below were found in one sample sequenced in a study of shared clonotypes between healthy human individuals. Generated by immunoSEQ multiplex PCR, the TCRdb table keeps only in-frame clones and is missing some. The repertoire holds more than 2 million clones, with 85% to 95% as singletons. Material: naive CD4+ T cells sorted from blood. Documented subset: CD45RA+ positively selected. The source is a man aged 18 to 30 in good health.

V gene TRBV9 combines with J gene TRBJ2-2, with a tentative D call TRBD2 (5 bases). The germline gives CDR1 SGDLS, CDR2 YYNGEE. V gave up 0 bases and J gave up 1 base, with 10 bases separating them. The CDR3 loop spans 16 amino acids. The CDR3 region has the DNA TGTGCCAGCAGCGTAGCCAGCGGAGAGAACACCGGGGAGCTGTTTTTT. This translates into CASSVASGENTGELFF.

This chain links TRBV18 with TRBJ2-3; unclear D gene. V was pared by 4 bases and J by 0 bases, with 11 bases between. CDR1 and CDR2 (germline): KGHSH, LQKENI. This CDR3 has 15 residues. The CDR3 bases are TGTGCCAGCTCACGTCCGGGCCCTAGCACAGATACGCAGTATTTT. Encoded protein: CASSRPGPSTDTQYF.

To note about this clone: The same CDR3 can be traced to other DNA sequences in this sample. This rearrangement joins TRBV29-1 to TRBJ2-3, with D possibly matching TRBD2 (6 bases). Germline CDR1 is SQVTM and CDR2 is ANQGSEA. V was trimmed by 6 bases and J by 0 bases, leaving 10 bases between them. The CDR3 loop spans 13 amino acids. In DNA form, the CDR3 reads TGCAGCGTCGGGAGTCTTAGCACAGATACGCAGTATTTT. This encodes CSVGSLSTDTQYF.

The V call is TRBV7-8, the J call TRBJ1-1; D not resolved. The V and J ends lost 4 bases and 6 bases respectively, with 18 bases between them. The CDR3 is 15 amino acids. Germline CDR1 reads SGHVS; CDR2 reads FQNEAQ. CDR3 sequence reads: CASSSHGYSAAEAFF. CDR3 DNA sequence: TGTGCCAGCAGCTCCCACGGCTACTCAGCCGCTGAAGCTTTCTTT.

The chain combines TRBV18 with TRBJ1-2, with 7 bases identical to TRBD1. Germline V gives CDR1 KGHSH, CDR2 LQKENI. V lost 3 bases to trimming and J lost 7 bases; unmatched junction nucleotides: 5. The CDR3 is 13 residues long. The DNA for the CDR3 is TGTGCCAGCTCACCCGGGACAGATATTGGCTACACCTTC. This encodes CASSPGTDIGYTF.

The chain carries TRBV5-1 and TRBJ1-2; tentatively, D is TRBD1 (5 bases). Germline CDR1 reads SGHRS; CDR2 reads YFSETQ. With 7 bases removed from V and 3 bases from J, the gap between germline ends came to 16 bases. CDR3 length: 14 amino acids. The DNA for the CDR3 is TGCGCCAGCCGTCTCGGACTAGGGGACTATGGCTACACCTTC. This codes for CASRLGLGDYGYTF.

The rearrangement joins TRBV11-3 to TRBJ2-7, with D maybe TRBD2 (6 bases). This CDR3 comprises 13 residues. The germline CDR1 and CDR2 sequences are SGHNT and YENEEA. V lost 4 bases to trimming and J lost 4 bases, with 11 bases between them. The CDR3 region is CASSSGLSYEQYF. In DNA, the CDR3 is TGTGCCAGCAGCTCGGGACTCAGTTACGAGCAGTACTTC.

The chain carries TRBV6-5 and TRBJ2-5, with a tentative D call TRBD1 (5 bases). CDR3 length: 13 amino acids. The germline V gene encodes CDR1 MNHEY and CDR2 SVGAGI. The V gene lost 6 bases and the J gene lost 2 bases, with 10 bases spanning the gap. CDR3 bases: TGTGCCAGCAGCCCAGGGATACAAGAGACCCAGTACTTC. Its protein product is CASSPGIQETQYF.

This chain joins TRBV4-3 and TRBJ1-3; D is ambiguous. V dropped 0 bases and J dropped 4 bases, with 16 bases sitting between them. CDR1 is LGHNA and CDR2 is YSLEER in the germline V gene. The length of the CDR3 is 17 residues. This chain's CDR3 is CASSQEVGSAVGNTIYF. CDR3 sequence (DNA): TGCGCCAGCAGCCAAGAGGTGGGATCGGCAGTCGGAAACACCATATATTTT.

The chain combines TRBV6-6 with TRBJ2-1, with D perhaps matching TRBD2 (6 bases). Per the germline V gene, CDR1 is MNHNY and CDR2 is SVGAGI (reference sequence). This CDR3 spans 15 amino acids. V gave up 6 bases and J gave up 0 bases, with 12 bases separating them. In DNA form, the CDR3 reads TGTGCCAGCAGCCCAGGGCGGGGCTCCTACAATGAGCAGTTCTTC. This sequence encodes CASSPGRGSYNEQFF.

The rearrangement uses TRBV9 and TRBJ1-2; D is unresolved. CDR3 length equals 13 residues. The germline CDR1 and CDR2 sequences are SGDLS and YYNGEE. V was pared by 1 base and J by 2 bases, with 6 bases between. CDR3 DNA sequence: TGTGCCAGCAGCGTATGGGAAAACTATGGCTACACCTTC. Translation: CASSVWENYGYTF.

The chain joins TRBV6-1 to TRBJ2-7; 8 nucleotides match TRBD1. The V gene's germline CDR1 is MNHNS and CDR2 SASEGT. CDR3 length equals 16 residues. The V and J ends lost 3 bases and 1 base, in that order; junction bases with no gene match: 8. This CDR3 reads CASSEFGRTGSYEQYF. CDR3 DNA sequence: TGTGCCAGCAGTGAGTTTGGTAGGACAGGGTCCTACGAGCAGTACTTC.

This sequence joins TRBV5-6 and TRBJ1-1; D unclear. Trimming pared 4 bases from V and 0 bases from J, leaving 13 bases between. CDR1 SGHDT and CDR2 YYEEEE come from the germline V gene. This CDR3 spans 15 amino acids. The CDR3 region is CASSPTLTMNTEAFF. CDR3 in DNA: TGTGCCAGCAGCCCAACACTGACCATGAACACTGAAGCTTTCTTT.

The chain joins TRBV11-2 to TRBJ1-2; D is unresolved. V shed 2 bases and J shed 4 bases, with 14 bases lying between them. CDR1 SGHAT and CDR2 FQNNGV come from the germline V gene. The CDR3 is made up of 15 amino acids. As DNA, the CDR3 is TGTGCCAGCAGCTTATACGGCAGAGAGGGCTATGGCTACACCTTC. Translating it yields CASSLYGREGYGYTF. The complete variable domain, with remaining parts taken from reference TRBV11-2 and TRBJ1-2, reads EAGVAQSPRYKIIEKRQSVAFWCNPISGHATLYWYQQILGQGPKLLIQFQNNGVVDDSQLPKDRFSAERLKGVDSTLKIQPAKLEDSAVYLCASSLYGREGYGYTFGSGTRLTVV.

The rearrangement joins TRBV6-1 to TRBJ1-5; a possible D gene is TRBD1 (6 bases). This CDR3 region has 14 residues. Per germline, CDR1 MNHNS and CDR2 SASEGT. The ends were cut back, 5 bases at V and 4 bases at J, with 12 bases in the middle. The CDR3 DNA sequence: TGTGCCAGCAGTCCGGACAGCGGGAATCAGCCCCAGCATTTT. Its translation: CASSPDSGNQPQHF.

This chain uses TRBV19 with TRBJ1-2; weak D call: TRBD1 (5 bases). The CDR3 is 14 amino acids. Looked up from germline, CDR1 is LNHDA and CDR2 is SQIVND (reference sequence). V lost 5 bases to trimming and J lost 6 bases, with 16 bases between them. CDR3 DNA: TGTGCCAGTAGTGGGGGATATCCCTCTGATGGCTACACCTTC. Its translation is CASSGGYPSDGYTF.

As to this clone: Other DNA sequences in the sample encode the same CDR3. The chain combines TRBV7-9 with TRBJ1-2; TRBD1 matches 7 bases. The germline CDR1 and CDR2 sequences are SEHNR and FQNEAQ (reference sequence). V lost 1 base and J lost 8; bases outside the gene matches: 4. This CDR3 contains 13 residues. The CDR3 coding sequence is TGTGCCAGCAGCTTAGTTCAGGGGGGCGGCTACACCTTC. The encoded protein is CASSLVQGGGYTF.

This CDR3 is CASSLTLAGSGELFF. Here the CDR3 DNA reads TGTGCCAGCAGCTTAACACTAGCGGGAAGCGGGGAGCTGTTTTTT. V usage is TRBV7-9 and J usage is TRBJ2-2; 10 bases match TRBD2. From germline, CDR1 is SEHNR and CDR2 FQNEAQ (reference sequence). With V trimmed by 2 bases and J by 7 bases, 4 bases remained unmatched. The CDR3 is 15 amino acids. Filled out from reference TRBV7-9 and TRBJ2-2, the complete variable domain reads DTGVSQNPRHKITKRGQNVTFRCDPISEHNRLYWYRQTLGQGPEFLTYFQNEAQLEKSRLLSDRFSAERPKGSFSTLEIQRTEQGDSAMYLCASSLTLAGSGELFFGEGSRLTVL.

The V call is TRBV5-4, the J call TRBJ2-1; 11 bases align to TRBD2. Germline-derived CDR1 and CDR2 are SGHNT and YYREEE (reference sequence). V shed 4 bases and J 5 bases; nucleotides not matched to a gene: 5. CDR3 length equals 15 residues. CDR3 region: CASSGGLAVHNEQFF. The DNA for the CDR3 is TGTGCCAGCAGCGGGGGACTAGCGGTTCACAATGAGCAGTTCTTC.

The V gene is TRBV4-3, the J gene TRBJ2-3; 9 nucleotides match TRBD2. This CDR3 region has 19 residues. Germline V CDR1 and CDR2: LGHNA, YSLEER. The trim removed 0 bases at V and 4 bases at J, leaving 14 bases unmatched. The CDR3 bases are TGCGCCAGCAGCCAAGATTATCACGTTTTGGCGGGAGGGGCAGATACGCAGTATTTT. Translating it yields CASSQDYHVLAGGADTQYF.

This clone was picked up a small number of times. Other DNA sequences within the sample encode an identical CDR3. The CDR3 protein is CASSIGSSYEQYF. DNA of the CDR3: TGTGCCAGTAGTATTGGGAGTTCCTACGAGCAGTACTTC. The V gene is TRBV19, the J gene TRBJ2-7; the D gene is possibly TRBD2 (5 bases). Trimming stripped 3 bases from V and 1 base from J, with 7 bases between. The CDR3 loop spans 13 amino acids. Germline lookup yields CDR1 LNHDA and CDR2 SQIVND (reference sequence).

V is TRBV6-4 and J is TRBJ2-3, with 9 bases aligning to TRBD2. The CDR3 is made up of 15 amino acids. Germline CDR1 MRHNA, CDR2 SNTAGT. J gave up 3 bases and V 4 bases, and 5 bases lay outside the gene matches. DNA for the CDR3: TGTGCCAGCAGTGCTGGCGGGGGGGCGACAGATACGCAGTATTTT. This encodes CASSAGGGATDTQYF.

The rearrangement uses TRBV5-1 and TRBJ2-2; D unclear. Germline V lookup: CDR1 SGHRS, CDR2 YFSETQ. Trimming cost V 7 bases and J 5 bases, with 6 bases left between them. This CDR3 comprises 11 residues. The CDR3 bases are TGCGCCAGCCGGAAAACCGGGGAGCTGTTTTTT. Residues: CASRKTGELFF. Looking up the rest from reference TRBV5-1 and TRBJ2-2 gives the full variable domain: KAGVTQTPRYLIKTRGQQVTLSCSPISGHRSVSWYQQTPGQGLQFLFEYFSETQRNKGNFPGRFSGRQFSNSRSEMNVSTLELGDSALYLCASRKTGELFFGEGSRLTVL.

The genes are TRBV9 and TRBJ2-1; 8 bases match TRBD1. The CDR3 runs 14 residues. The germline V gene has CDR1 SGDLS and CDR2 YYNGEE. The J segment lost 8 bases and the V segment lost 8 bases, leaving 12 bases of the junction unmatched. Here the CDR3 DNA reads TGTGCCAGTAGCCGACGGACAGGGTATGATGAGCAGTTCTTC. Translation gives CASSRRTGYDEQFF.

The chain carries TRBV2 and TRBJ1-3; D remains ambiguous. The CDR3 is made up of 14 amino acids. Germline V gene data show CDR1 as SNHLY and CDR2 as FYNNEI. Trimming took 7 bases from V and 0 from J, leaving 10 bases between them. This CDR3 is CASKRQTSGNTIYF. Here the CDR3 DNA reads TGTGCCAGCAAGCGGCAGACCTCTGGAAACACCATATATTTT.

This chain links TRBV7-9 with TRBJ1-3; 8 nucleotides align to TRBD1. This CDR3 is 15 amino acids long. CDR1 SEHNR and CDR2 FQNEAQ come from the germline V gene (reference sequence). V lost 5 bases to trimming and J lost 4 bases; unmatched junction nucleotides: 7. CDR3 nucleotide sequence: TGTGCCAGCAGCCAGGGACAGGTGGGCGGAAACACCATATATTTT. This translates into CASSQGQVGGNTIYF.

This chain uses TRBV30 with TRBJ2-5; 9 bases are shared with TRBD2. The CDR3 is 17 residues long. The J segment lost 3 bases and the V segment lost 3 bases, leaving 14 bases of the junction unmatched. CDR1 is GTSNPN, CDR2 SVGIG, per germline (reference sequence). CDR3: CAWSGGRVADLKETQYF. DNA for the CDR3: TGTGCCTGGAGCGGCGGGAGGGTAGCGGACTTAAAAGAGACCCAGTACTTC.